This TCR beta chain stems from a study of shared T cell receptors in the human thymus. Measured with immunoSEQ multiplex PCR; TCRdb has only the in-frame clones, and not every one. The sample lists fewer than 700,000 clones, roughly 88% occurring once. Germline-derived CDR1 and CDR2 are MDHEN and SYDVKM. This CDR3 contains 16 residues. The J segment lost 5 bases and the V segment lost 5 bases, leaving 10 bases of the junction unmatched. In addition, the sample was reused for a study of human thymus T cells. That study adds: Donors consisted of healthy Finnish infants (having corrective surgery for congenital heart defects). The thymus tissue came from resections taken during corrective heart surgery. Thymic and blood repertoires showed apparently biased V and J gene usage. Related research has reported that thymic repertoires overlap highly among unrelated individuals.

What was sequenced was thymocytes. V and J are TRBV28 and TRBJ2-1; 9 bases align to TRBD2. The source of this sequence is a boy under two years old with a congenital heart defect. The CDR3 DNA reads TGTGCCAGCAGTCCGCCGACTAGCGGAACTGACAATGAGCAGTTCTTC. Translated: CASSPPTSGTDNEQFF.